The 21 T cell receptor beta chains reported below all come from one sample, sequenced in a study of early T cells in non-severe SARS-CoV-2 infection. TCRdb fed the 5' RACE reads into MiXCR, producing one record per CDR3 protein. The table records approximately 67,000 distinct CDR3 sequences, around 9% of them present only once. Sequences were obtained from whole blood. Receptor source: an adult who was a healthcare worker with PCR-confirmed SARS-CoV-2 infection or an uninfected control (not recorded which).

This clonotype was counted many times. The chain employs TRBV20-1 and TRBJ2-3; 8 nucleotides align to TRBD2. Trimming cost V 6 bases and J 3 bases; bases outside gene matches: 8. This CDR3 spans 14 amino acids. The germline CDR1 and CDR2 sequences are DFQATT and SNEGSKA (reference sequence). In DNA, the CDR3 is TGCAGTGCAGAAAATAGCGGGAAAACAGATACGCAGTATTTT. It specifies CSAENSGKTDTQYF.

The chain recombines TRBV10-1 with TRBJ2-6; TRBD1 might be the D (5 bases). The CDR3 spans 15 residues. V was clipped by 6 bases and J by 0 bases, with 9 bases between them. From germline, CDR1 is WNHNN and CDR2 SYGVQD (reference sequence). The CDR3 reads CASSSGRSGANVLTF. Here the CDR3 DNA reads TGCGCCAGCAGCTCAGGGCGCTCTGGGGCCAACGTCCTGACTTTC.

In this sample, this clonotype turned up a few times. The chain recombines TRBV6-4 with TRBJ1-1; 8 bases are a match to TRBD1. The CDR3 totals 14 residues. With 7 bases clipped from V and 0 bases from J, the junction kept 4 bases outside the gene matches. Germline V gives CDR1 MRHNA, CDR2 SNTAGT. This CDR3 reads CASTGQGVNTEAFF. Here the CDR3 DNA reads TGTGCCAGCACAGGACAGGGCGTGAACACTGAAGCTTTCTTT.

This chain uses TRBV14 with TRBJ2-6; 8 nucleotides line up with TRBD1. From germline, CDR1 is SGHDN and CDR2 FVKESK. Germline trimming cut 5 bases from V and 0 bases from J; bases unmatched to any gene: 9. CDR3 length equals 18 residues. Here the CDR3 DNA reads TGTGCCAGCAGCAGACAGGGGAGAGGACTCTCTGGGGCCAACGTCCTGACTTTC. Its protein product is CASSRQGRGLSGANVLTF.

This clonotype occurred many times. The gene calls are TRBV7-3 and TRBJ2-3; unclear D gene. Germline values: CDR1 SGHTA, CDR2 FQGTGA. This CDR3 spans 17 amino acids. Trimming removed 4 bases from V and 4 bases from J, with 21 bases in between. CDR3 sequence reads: CASSSSSAQRYADTQYF. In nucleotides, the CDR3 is TGTGCCAGCAGCTCCTCATCCGCGCAACGATACGCAGATACGCAGTATTTT.

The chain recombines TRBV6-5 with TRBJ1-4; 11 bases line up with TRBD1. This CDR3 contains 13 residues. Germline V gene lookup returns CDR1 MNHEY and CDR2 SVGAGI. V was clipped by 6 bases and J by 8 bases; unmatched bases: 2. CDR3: CASRGTGGEKLFF. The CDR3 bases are TGTGCCAGCAGAGGGACAGGGGGGGAAAAACTGTTTTTT.

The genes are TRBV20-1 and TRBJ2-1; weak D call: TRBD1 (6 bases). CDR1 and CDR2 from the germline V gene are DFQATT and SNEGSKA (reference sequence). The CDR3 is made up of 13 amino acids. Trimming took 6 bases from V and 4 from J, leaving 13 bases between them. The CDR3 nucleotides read TGCAGTGCCAAGTACAGGGTTTACAATGAGCAGTTCTTC. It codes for CSAKYRVYNEQFF.

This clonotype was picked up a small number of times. CDR3 nucleotides: TGTGCCAGCTCACCTGACAATCAGCCCCAGCATTTT. Protein: CASSPDNQPQHF. This chain uses TRBV18 with TRBJ1-5; no definite D call. The V end lost 3 bases, the J end lost 3 bases, and 3 bases lay between the germline ends. The CDR3 runs to 12 residues. From germline, CDR1 is KGHSH and CDR2 LQKENI.

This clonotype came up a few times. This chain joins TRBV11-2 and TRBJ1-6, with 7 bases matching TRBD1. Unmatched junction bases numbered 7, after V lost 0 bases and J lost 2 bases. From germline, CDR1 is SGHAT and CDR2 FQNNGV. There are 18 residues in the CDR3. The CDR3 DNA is TGTGCCAGCAGCTTAGATAGAAACAGGGGTACCTATAATTCACCCCTCCACTTT. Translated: CASSLDRNRGTYNSPLHF.

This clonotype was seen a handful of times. This chain's CDR3 is CASSQLGWGTDTQYF. For the CDR3, the DNA is TGCGCCAGCAGCCAACTTGGCTGGGGCACAGATACGCAGTATTTT. This sequence joins TRBV4-3 and TRBJ2-3; D ambiguous. V lost 2 bases to trimming and J lost 1 base, with 10 bases between them. The CDR3 extends over 15 amino acids. Germline CDR1 LGHNA, CDR2 YSLEER.

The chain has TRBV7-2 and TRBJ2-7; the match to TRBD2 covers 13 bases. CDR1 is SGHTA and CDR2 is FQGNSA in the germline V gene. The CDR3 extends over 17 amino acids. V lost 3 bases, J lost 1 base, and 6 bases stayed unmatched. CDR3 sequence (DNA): TGTGCCAGCAGCTTTGGACTAGCGGGAGAGGGTTCCTACGAGCAGTACTTC. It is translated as CASSFGLAGEGSYEQYF.

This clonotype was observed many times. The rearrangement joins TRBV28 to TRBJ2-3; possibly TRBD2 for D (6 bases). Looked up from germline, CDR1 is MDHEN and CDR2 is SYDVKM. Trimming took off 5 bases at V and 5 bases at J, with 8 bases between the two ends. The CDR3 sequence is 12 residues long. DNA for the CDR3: TGTGCCAGCAGTCGGAGGGGAGATACGCAGTATTTT. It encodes CASSRRGDTQYF.

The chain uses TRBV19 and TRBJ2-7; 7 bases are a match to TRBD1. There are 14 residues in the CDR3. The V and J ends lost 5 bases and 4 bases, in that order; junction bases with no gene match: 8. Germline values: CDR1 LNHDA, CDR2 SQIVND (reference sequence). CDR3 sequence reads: CASSDPVRGYEQYF. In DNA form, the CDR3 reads TGTGCCAGTAGTGACCCTGTCAGGGGGTACGAGCAGTACTTC.

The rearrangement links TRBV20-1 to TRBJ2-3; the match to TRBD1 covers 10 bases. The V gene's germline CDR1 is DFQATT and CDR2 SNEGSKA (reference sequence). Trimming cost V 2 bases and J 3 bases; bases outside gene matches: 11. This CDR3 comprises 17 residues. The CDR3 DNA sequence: TGCAGTGCTAGACATCCAAGGGACAGGGGCGGAACAGATACGCAGTATTTT. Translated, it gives CSARHPRDRGGTDTQYF.

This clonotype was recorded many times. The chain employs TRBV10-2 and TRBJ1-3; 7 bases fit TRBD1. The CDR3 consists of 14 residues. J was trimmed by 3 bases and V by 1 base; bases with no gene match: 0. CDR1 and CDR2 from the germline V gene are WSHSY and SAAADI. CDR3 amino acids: CASSEWDSGNTIYF. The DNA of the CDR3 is TGCGCCAGCAGTGAGTGGGACAGTGGAAACACCATATATTTT.

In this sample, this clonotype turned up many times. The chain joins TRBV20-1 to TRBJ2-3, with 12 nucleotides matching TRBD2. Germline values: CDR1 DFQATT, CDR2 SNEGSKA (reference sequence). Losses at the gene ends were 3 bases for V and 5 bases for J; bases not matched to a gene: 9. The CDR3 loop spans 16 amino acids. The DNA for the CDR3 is TGCAGTGCTAGCCCCTCGGGACTAGCGGGCCAAGATACGCAGTATTTT. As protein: CSASPSGLAGQDTQYF.

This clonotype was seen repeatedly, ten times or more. Here the CDR3 DNA reads TGTGCCAGCAATTCACAGGGGGTCGTTTCCTACGAGCAGTACTTC. Its translation: CASNSQGVVSYEQYF. V usage is TRBV6-6 and J usage is TRBJ2-7, with 8 bases lining up with TRBD1. CDR1 is MNHNY and CDR2 is SVGAGI in the germline V gene (reference sequence). With 7 bases clipped from V and 1 base from J, the junction kept 9 bases outside the gene matches. The CDR3 is made up of 15 amino acids.

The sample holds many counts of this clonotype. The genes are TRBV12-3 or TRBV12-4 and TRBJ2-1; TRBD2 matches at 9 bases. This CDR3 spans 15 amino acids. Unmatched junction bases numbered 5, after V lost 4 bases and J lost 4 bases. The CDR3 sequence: CASSSRTSAYNEQFF. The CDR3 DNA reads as TGTGCCAGCAGTTCTCGGACTAGCGCGTACAATGAGCAGTTCTTC.

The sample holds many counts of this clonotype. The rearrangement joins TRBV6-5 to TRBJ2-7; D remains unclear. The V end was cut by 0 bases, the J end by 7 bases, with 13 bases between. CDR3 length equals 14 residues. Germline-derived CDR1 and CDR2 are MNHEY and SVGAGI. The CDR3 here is CASSYSARPGEQYF. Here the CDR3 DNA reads TGTGCCAGCAGTTACTCAGCGCGACCTGGGGAGCAGTACTTC.

The CDR3, as DNA: TGTGCCAGCAGCTTAGGAGGTTCCGGGGGAGAGACCCAGTACTTC. Translated: CASSLGGSGGETQYF. This chain links TRBV7-2 with TRBJ2-5; D might be TRBD2 (6 bases). Germline V lookup: CDR1 SGHTA, CDR2 FQGNSA. Trimming removed 1 base from V and 4 bases from J, with 13 bases in between. The CDR3 is made up of 15 amino acids.

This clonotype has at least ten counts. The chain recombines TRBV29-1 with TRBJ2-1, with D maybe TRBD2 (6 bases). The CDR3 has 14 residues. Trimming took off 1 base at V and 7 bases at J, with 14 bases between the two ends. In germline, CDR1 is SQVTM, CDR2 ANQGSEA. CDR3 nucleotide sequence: TGCAGCGTTGAAGTACCGGGAGTAAGGAATGAGCAGTTCTTC. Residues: CSVEVPGVRNEQFF.